These T cell receptor beta chains were read from a single sample in a study of blood T cell repertoires in COVID-19. Libraries were prepared by immunoSEQ multiplex PCR; TCRdb keeps only in-frame clonotypes and omits some of them. This table has 380,000 or so clones, approximately 86% appearing once. Sample: peripheral blood. These receptors came from a woman aged 55-69 years with COVID-19, enrolled during active disease. Both conserved end residues are trimmed from each CDR3.

j_call: TRBJ2-2; v_call: TRBV7-2; cdr3_aa: ASSLFQVWDRTNTGELF
j_call: TRBJ2-1; v_call: TRBV25-1; cdr3_aa: ASSPTLDRAAYNEQF
j_call: TRBJ1-2; v_call: TRBV16; cdr3_aa: ASSPTGTGRGYT
j_call: TRBJ1-2; v_call: TRBV27; cdr3_aa: ASMSNYGYT
j_call: TRBJ1-5; v_call: TRBV7-2; cdr3_aa: ASSLGQGNQPQH
j_call: TRBJ1-2; v_call: TRBV5-1; cdr3_aa: ASSQGDYGYT
j_call: TRBJ1-1; v_call: TRBV10-3; cdr3_aa: AIGRAGTEAF
j_call: TRBJ1-5; v_call: TRBV27; cdr3_aa: ASTLSPGQPQH
j_call: TRBJ2-3; v_call: TRBV7-2; cdr3_aa: ASSFRGTDTQY
j_call: TRBJ2-7; v_call: TRBV27; cdr3_aa: ASSGGPYEQY
j_call: TRBJ2-7; v_call: TRBV7-3; cdr3_aa: ASSLIVTGNRQY
j_call: TRBJ2-3; v_call: TRBV29-1; cdr3_aa: SARGGERAFDTQY
j_call: TRBJ1-5; v_call: TRBV30; cdr3_aa: AWSVSGLSNQPQH
j_call: TRBJ1-1; v_call: TRBV4-2; cdr3_aa: ASSQAGGVEFSEAF
j_call: TRBJ2-7; v_call: TRBV2; cdr3_aa: ASRPGGLYEQY
j_call: TRBJ1-2; v_call: TRBV2; cdr3_aa: ASSENTDYGYT
j_call: TRBJ2-3; v_call: TRBV4-1; cdr3_aa: ASSQDRGTESDTQY
j_call: TRBJ2-7; v_call: TRBV27; cdr3_aa: ASSLLGGQGAYEQY
j_call: TRBJ1-1; v_call: TRBV6-5; cdr3_aa: ASIRLAPLEAF
j_call: TRBJ2-5; v_call: TRBV7-3; cdr3_aa: ASRLAPQETQY
j_call: TRBJ1-2; v_call: TRBV9; cdr3_aa: ASTTGGAYGYT
j_call: TRBJ2-6; v_call: TRBV5-1; cdr3_aa: ASSLTGDSSGANVLT
j_call: TRBJ1-2; v_call: TRBV4-3; cdr3_aa: ASSQAEVGSYGYT
j_call: TRBJ1-2; v_call: TRBV4-1; cdr3_aa: ASSQGRGGAGIIYGYT
j_call: TRBJ2-3; v_call: TRBV24-1; cdr3_aa: ATSDGAGGATDTQY
j_call: TRBJ1-5; v_call: TRBV27; cdr3_aa: ASSLSGTGYNQPQH
j_call: TRBJ2-1; v_call: TRBV7-3; cdr3_aa: ASSRSTGSYNEQF
j_call: TRBJ2-2; v_call: TRBV24-1; cdr3_aa: ATSEDSPSGELF
j_call: TRBJ2-5; v_call: TRBV24-1; cdr3_aa: ATSDPGTGGETQY
j_call: TRBJ2-7; v_call: TRBV5-5; cdr3_aa: ASSLAHLPSYEQY
j_call: TRBJ2-7; v_call: TRBV28; cdr3_aa: ASRTGQGVHEQY
j_call: TRBJ2-5; v_call: TRBV10-3; cdr3_aa: AISDAGEETQY
j_call: TRBJ2-2; v_call: TRBV7-2; cdr3_aa: ASRGGKDTGELF
j_call: TRBJ2-7; v_call: TRBV2; cdr3_aa: ASSPGSFYEQY
j_call: TRBJ1-5; v_call: TRBV19; cdr3_aa: ASSIIGQISNQPQH
j_call: TRBJ1-5; v_call: TRBV25-1; cdr3_aa: ASSRGGASQPQH
j_call: TRBJ1-1; v_call: TRBV6-5; cdr3_aa: ASSYPGTVTEAF
j_call: TRBJ1-1; v_call: TRBV20-1; cdr3_aa: SASRQGTNTEAF
j_call: TRBJ2-2; v_call: TRBV7-9; cdr3_aa: ASSYPGGAYTGELF
j_call: TRBJ1-1; v_call: TRBV5-4; cdr3_aa: ASSLVTGLNTEAF
j_call: TRBJ1-3; v_call: TRBV6-5; cdr3_aa: ASSPNRESHTIY
j_call: TRBJ1-2; v_call: TRBV19; cdr3_aa: ASSIAPDPTGNYGYT